This T cell receptor beta chain was profiled in a study of CD8 T cells in Susac syndrome. This clonotype was counted once. Its antigen is not known. The multiple sclerosis controls, all treatment-naive patients, had relapsing-remitting disease that was stable or active. Negative isolation was used for CD8+ and CD4+ T cells, and FACS enrichment was applied to TEMRA cells. The CDR3 contains 15 residues. V was cut by 0 bases and J by 4 bases, with 15 bases left in between. CDR1 DFQATT and CDR2 SNEGSKA come from the germline V gene (reference sequence). RNA was extracted with the RNeasy kit, and a quantity of roughly 0.45 to 1 ug was reverse transcribed using random hexamers. It was immunoSEQ multiplex PCR that amplified TCR beta CDR3 across 54 Vbeta and 13 Jbeta. Using its own MiXCR run on the immunoSEQ multiplex PCR reads, TCRdb lists one record per CDR3 protein. The sample comprises roughly 120,000 distinct CDR3 sequences, over 90% of which are singletons, and over 0.3% rests with the top ten.

Points from the study as a whole: The TCR sequencing and HLA analysis in the study involved a relatively small number of individuals, as the study acknowledged.

Material: CD8+ T cells from PBMCs. The V gene is TRBV20-1, the J gene TRBJ1-1; D gene unclear. The source is a human donor with multiple sclerosis. DNA for the CDR3: TGCAGTGCTAGAGAGTGGGGAGCCGGTCCCACTGAAGCTTTCTTT. Translated: CSAREWGAGPTEAFF.